This TCR beta chain was recovered during a study of T-cell memory formation after mild COVID-19. 5'RACE with constant-segment primers built TCRalpha and TCRbeta cDNA libraries with UMIs. TCRdb re-called the 5' RACE reads with MiXCR, one entry per CDR3 protein. The repertoire has roughly 370,000 distinct CDR3 sequences, about a sixth of them found once; the top ten carry around a fifth. This clonotype was seen more than once but under ten times. Antigen specificity is unknown. General study findings and limits: Some clones that responded turned up in pre-infection memory, which suggests that cross-reactive memory joined in. Contracting CD4+ clones sat mainly in CM and EM; CD8+ in EMRA. Later expanders leaned toward CD4+, whereas clones contracting from day 15 to 85 were balanced CD4/CD8.

The sequencing sample was made of PBMCs or a T cell subset sorted from them (not recorded which). The receptor's source is a man younger than 30 who had mild COVID-19 (a few samples of this study predate the infection). Cell type and time point are not known.

CDR3 in DNA: TGTGCCAGCAGCCTAGAGACAGGGGTCGGGGCCAACGTCCTGACTTTC. As protein: CASSLETGVGANVLTF. This chain joins TRBV6-2 or TRBV6-3 and TRBJ2-6; 8 bases are shared with TRBD1. V gave up 6 bases and J gave up 4 bases; unmatched junction bases: 8. Per germline, CDR1 MNHEY and CDR2 SVGEGT. The CDR3 covers 16 residues.